This T cell receptor (beta chain) was sequenced in a study of T cells in Graves' hyperthyroidism and ophthalmopathy. Study results and limitations: Ophthalmopathy was identified by the model a median roughly 6.5 months ahead of onset.

RNA transcripts served as the template for amplifying TCR beta CDR3 regions. Initially, a first-round RT-PCR of the TCR CDR3 employed the HTBI primer set. TCRdb analysed the multiplex PCR reads with MiXCR anew, one entry per CDR3 protein. The data hold more than 650,000 distinct CDR3 sequences, with 14% observed a single time. As for this clonotype: Its antigen is not known.

The germline gives CDR1 LGHNA, CDR2 YSLEER. The CDR3 contains 17 residues. Trimming removed 1 base from V and 1 base from J, with 15 bases in between. The origin of this receptor is a woman aged 18-29 years with Graves' hyperthyroidism. The sample taken for sequencing was blood. J is TRBJ2-3 and V is TRBV4-3; D might be TRBD1 (6 bases). CDR3 nucleotides: TGCGCCAGCAGCCAAGGAGTCAGGGACATCGGCACAGATACGCAGTATTTT. Protein product: CASSQGVRDIGTDTQYF.